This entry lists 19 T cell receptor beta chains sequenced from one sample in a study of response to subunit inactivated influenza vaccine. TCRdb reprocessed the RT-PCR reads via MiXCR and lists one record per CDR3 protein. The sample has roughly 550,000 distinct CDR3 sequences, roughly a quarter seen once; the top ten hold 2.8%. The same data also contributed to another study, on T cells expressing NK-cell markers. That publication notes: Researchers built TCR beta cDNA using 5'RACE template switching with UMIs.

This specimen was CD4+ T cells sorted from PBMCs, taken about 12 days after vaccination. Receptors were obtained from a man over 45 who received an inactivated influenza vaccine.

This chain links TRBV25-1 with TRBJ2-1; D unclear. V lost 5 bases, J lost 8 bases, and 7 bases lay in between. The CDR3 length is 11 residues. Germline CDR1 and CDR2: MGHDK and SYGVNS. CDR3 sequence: CASSRRHEQFF. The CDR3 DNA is TGTGCCAGCAGTCGAAGGCATGAGCAGTTCTTC.

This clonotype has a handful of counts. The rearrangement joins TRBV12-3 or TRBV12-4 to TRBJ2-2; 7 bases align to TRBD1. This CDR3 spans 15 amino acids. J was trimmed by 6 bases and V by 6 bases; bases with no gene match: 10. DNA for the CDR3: TGTGCCAGCAGACTCCGACAGGGTAGTGCCGGGGAGCTGTTTTTT. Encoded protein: CASRLRQGSAGELFF.

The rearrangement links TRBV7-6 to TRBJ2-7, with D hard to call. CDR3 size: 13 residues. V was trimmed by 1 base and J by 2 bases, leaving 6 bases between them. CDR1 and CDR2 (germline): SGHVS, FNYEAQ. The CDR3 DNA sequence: TGTGCCAGCAGCTTAGAAGAAACCTACGAGCAGTACTTC. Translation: CASSLEETYEQYF. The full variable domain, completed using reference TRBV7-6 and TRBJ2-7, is GAGVSQSPRYKVTKRGQDVALRCDPISGHVSLYWYRQALGQGPEFLTYFNYEAQQDKSGLPNDRFSAERPEGSISTLTIQRTEQRDSAMYRCASSLEETYEQYFGPGTRLTVT.

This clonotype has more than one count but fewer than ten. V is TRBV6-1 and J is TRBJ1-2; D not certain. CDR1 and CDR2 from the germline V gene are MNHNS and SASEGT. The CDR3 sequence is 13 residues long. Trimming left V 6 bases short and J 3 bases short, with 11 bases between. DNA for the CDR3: TGTGCCAGCAGGAGAACCGGGGACTATGGCTACACCTTC. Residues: CASRRTGDYGYTF.

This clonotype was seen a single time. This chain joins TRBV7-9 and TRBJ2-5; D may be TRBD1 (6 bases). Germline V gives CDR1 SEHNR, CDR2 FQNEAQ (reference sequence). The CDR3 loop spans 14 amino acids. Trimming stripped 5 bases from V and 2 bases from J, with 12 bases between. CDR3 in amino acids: CASSGSQGQETQYF. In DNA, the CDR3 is TGTGCCAGCAGCGGGTCCCAGGGGCAAGAGACCCAGTACTTC.

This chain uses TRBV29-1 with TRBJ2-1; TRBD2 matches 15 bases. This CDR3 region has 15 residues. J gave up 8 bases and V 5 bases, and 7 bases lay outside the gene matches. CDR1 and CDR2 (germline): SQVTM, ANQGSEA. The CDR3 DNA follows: TGCAGCGTTACCGGGACTAGCGGGAGGTCCCATGAGCAGTTCTTC. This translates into CSVTGTSGRSHEQFF.

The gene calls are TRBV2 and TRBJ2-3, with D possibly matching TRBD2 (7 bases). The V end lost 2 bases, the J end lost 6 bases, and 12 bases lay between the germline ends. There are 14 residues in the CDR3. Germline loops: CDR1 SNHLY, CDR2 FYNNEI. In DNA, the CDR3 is TGTGCCAGCAGTGAAAGCAGGGGAGGGGATACGCAGTATTTT. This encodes CASSESRGGDTQYF.

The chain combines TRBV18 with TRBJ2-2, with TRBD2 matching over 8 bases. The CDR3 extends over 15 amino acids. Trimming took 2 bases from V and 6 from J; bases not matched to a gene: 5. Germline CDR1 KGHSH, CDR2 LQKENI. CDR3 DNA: TGTGCCAGCTCACCAAGAGCGGGAGTTGCCGGGGAGCTGTTTTTT. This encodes CASSPRAGVAGELFF.

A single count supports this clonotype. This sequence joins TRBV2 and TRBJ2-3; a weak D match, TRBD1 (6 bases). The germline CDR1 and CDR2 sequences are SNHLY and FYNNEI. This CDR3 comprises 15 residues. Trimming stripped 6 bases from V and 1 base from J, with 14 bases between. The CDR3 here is CASRSPGHRTDTQYF. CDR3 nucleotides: TGTGCCAGCAGAAGCCCGGGACACCGCACAGATACGCAGTATTTT.

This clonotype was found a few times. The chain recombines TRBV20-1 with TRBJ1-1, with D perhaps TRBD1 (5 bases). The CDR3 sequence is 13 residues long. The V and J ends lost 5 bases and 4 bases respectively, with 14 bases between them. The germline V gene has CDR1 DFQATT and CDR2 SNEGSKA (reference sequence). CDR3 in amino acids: CSARYFGGTEAFF. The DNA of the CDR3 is TGCAGTGCTCGGTATTTTGGGGGCACTGAAGCTTTCTTT.

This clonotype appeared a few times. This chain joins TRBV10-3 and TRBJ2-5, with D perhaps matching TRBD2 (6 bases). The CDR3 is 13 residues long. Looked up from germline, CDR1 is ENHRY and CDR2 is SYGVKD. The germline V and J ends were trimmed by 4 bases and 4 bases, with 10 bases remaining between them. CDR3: CAISVVGGETQYF. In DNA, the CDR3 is TGTGCCATCAGTGTAGTCGGGGGAGAGACCCAGTACTTC.

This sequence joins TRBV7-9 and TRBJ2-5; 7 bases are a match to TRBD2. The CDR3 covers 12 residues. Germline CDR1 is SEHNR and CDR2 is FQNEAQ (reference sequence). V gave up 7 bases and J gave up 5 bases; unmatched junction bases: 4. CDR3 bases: TGTGCCAGCACCCCCGGGGGGGAGACCCAGTACTTC. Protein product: CASTPGGETQYF.

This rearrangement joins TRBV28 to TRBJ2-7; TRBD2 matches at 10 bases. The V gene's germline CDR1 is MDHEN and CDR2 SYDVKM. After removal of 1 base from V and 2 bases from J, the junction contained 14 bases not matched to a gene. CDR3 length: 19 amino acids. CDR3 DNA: TGTGCCAGCAGTTTATTAGGGGACTATCTAGCGGGAGATACCTACGAGCAGTACTTC. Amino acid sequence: CASSLLGDYLAGDTYEQYF.

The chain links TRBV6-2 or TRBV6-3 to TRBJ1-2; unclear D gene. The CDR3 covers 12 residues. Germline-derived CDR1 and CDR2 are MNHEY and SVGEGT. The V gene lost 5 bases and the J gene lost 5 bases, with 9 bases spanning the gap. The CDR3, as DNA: TGTGCCAGCAGTCCGGACCGTTATGGCTACACCTTC. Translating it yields CASSPDRYGYTF.

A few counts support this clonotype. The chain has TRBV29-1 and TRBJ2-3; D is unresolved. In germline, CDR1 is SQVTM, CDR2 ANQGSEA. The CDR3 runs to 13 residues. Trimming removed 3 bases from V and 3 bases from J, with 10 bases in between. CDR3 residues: CSVENWLTDTQYF. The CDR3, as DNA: TGCAGCGTTGAGAACTGGCTGACAGATACGCAGTATTTT.

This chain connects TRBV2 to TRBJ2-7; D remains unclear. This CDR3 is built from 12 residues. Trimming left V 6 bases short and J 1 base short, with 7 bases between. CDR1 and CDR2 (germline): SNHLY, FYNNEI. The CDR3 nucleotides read TGTGCCAGCAGGGCTAATTCCTACGAGCAGTACTTC. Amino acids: CASRANSYEQYF. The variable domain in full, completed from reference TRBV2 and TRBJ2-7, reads EPEVTQTPSHQVTQMGQEVILRCVPISNHLYFYWYRQILGQKVEFLVSFYNNEISEKSEIFDDQFSVERPDGSNFTLKIRSTKLEDSAMYFCASRANSYEQYFGPGTRLTVT.

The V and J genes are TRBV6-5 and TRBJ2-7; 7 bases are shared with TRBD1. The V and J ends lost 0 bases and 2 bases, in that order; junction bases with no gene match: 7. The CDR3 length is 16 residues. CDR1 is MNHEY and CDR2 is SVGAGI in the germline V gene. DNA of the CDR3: TGTGCCAGCAGTTACTCGAACAGGGGCAGGACCTACGAGCAGTACTTC. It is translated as CASSYSNRGRTYEQYF.

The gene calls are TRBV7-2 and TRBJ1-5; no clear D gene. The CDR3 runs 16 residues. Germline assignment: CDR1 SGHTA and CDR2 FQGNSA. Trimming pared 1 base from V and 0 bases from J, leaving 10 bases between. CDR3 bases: TGTGCCAGCAGCTTAGTAGGGTTCTATAGCAATCAGCCCCAGCATTTT. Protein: CASSLVGFYSNQPQHF.

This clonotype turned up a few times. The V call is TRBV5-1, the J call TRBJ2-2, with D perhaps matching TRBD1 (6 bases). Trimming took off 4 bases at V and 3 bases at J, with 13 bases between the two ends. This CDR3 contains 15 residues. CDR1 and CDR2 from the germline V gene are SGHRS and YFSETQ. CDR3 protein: CASSPAEGDTGELFF. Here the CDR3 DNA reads TGCGCCAGCAGCCCGGCAGAGGGGGACACCGGGGAGCTGTTTTTT.